This TCR beta chain was profiled in a study of T cell responses to AZD1222 COVID-19 vaccine. Study-level results: Reportedly, nearly half of unique spike TCRs recognized epitopes outside B.1.351/B.1.1.7 mutations. Females made up more of the donors, who were largely white British, and clonal diversity may have come out too low. Spike-specific TCR repertoires showed rising breadth and depth after two AZD1222 doses. Baseline seropositivity occurred in only a handful of AZD1222 recipients.

Clones were read by immunoSEQ multiplex PCR, and TCRdb kept only the in-frame ones, dropping some. This sample carries about 200,000 clones, approximately 94% of them seen once, and the ten largest clones take about 1.5%. V shed 6 bases and J shed 5 bases, with 25 bases lying between them. The germline V gene encodes CDR1 SNHLY and CDR2 FYNNEI. The CDR3 has 18 residues. A note on this clone: The antigen remains undetermined.

V gene TRBV2 combines with J gene TRBJ2-2; D not certain. Source: peripheral blood, taken 28 days after the second dose of the MenACWY control vaccine. The source is an adult who received the MenACWY meningococcal vaccine as a control. CDR3 coding DNA: TGTGCCAGCAGCACCCCTGCGGTGGGTGGCGTAATAACCGGGGAGCTGTTTTTT. Its protein is CASSTPAVGGVITGELFF.